The clone carrying this T cell receptor beta chain was observed once. Its antigen is undetermined. PCR used 60 Vbeta primers and 13 Jbeta primers. Sequencing was performed with immunoSEQ multiplex PCR; in TCRdb, only in-frame clones are kept and a portion is missing. This sample has roughly 130,000 clones; approximately 79% occur once, and the top ten carry over 8.5%. The V gene's germline CDR1 is LGHNA and CDR2 YSLEER. The CDR3 extends over 16 amino acids. V was clipped by 4 bases and J by 7 bases, with 20 bases between them. The sample originates from a study of cytomegalovirus exposure and HLA in healthy donors. Study-wide results and caveats: Analyzed later, association rates of TCRs varied across HLA loci, with DRB1 most and HLA-C fewest. With further analysis later on, most CMV-associated TCR beta chains appeared HLA-restricted. V- and J-gene trimming in TCR beta was tied to a missense DCLRE1C variant by an analysis performed later.

Though probably carrying unrecorded immune exposures, donors were nominally healthy at sampling. The receptor comes from a woman aged 45-65 years in good health and CMV-seropositive. What was sequenced was PBMCs. The chain recombines TRBV4-3 with TRBJ2-1; D may be TRBD2 (7 bases). CDR3 loop: CASSPMEGGGENEQFF. The CDR3 bases are TGCGCCAGCAGCCCTATGGAGGGGGGGGGCGAGAATGAGCAGTTCTTC.